A selection of T cell receptor beta chains follows, all from one sample in a study of glioma-infiltrating T cells. A single record per CDR3 protein comes from TCRdb applying MiXCR to the multiplex PCR reads. The table has about 140,000 distinct CDR3 sequences, 39% seen once. Sequencing was performed on glioma tissue, nonneoplastic brain tissue, or PBMCs (not recorded which). These TCRs come from a human donor with low-grade glioma or glioblastoma, undergoing nonglioma brain surgery, or in good health (not recorded which). Both conserved end residues are part of each CDR3. A D gene is named only where the DNA matches it firmly. Only some rows state a clone size, as once, few, many or a class for expanded clones.

TRBD2	TRBJ2-5	TRBV7-2	-	CASSLAPAGAQETQYF	TGTGCCAGCAGCTTAGCCCCAGCGGGAGCGCAAGAGACCCAGTACTTC
-	TRBJ1-1	TRBV6-2/TRBV6-3	-	CASSLEPNTEAFF	TGTGCCAGCAGCTTAGAACCGAACACTGAAGCTTTCTTT
-	TRBJ2-5	TRBV24-1	few	CATSDVGLVETQYF	TGTGCCACCAGTGATGTTGGGCTCGTCGAGACCCAGTACTTC
TRBD2	TRBJ2-1	TRBV6-6	few	CASSYGLAGDNNEQFF	TGTGCCAGCAGTTACGGACTAGCGGGGGACAACAATGAGCAGTTCTTC
-	TRBJ1-1	TRBV18	-	CASSSPRGRNTEAFF	TGTGCCAGCTCATCCCCCCGAGGGCGAAACACTGAAGCTTTCTTT
TRBD1	TRBJ1-1	TRBV7-9	few	CASSGRQGHEAFF	TGTGCCAGCAGCGGCCGACAGGGCCATGAAGCTTTCTTT
-	TRBJ2-3	TRBV2	few	CASSRGRGKDTQYF	TGTGCCAGCAGTCGGGGCCGGGGGAAAGATACGCAGTATTTT
TRBD1	TRBJ2-7	TRBV18	few	CASSPRGQGTSYEQYF	TGTGCCAGCTCACCACGGGGACAGGGAACGTCCTACGAGCAGTACTTC
-	TRBJ2-3	TRBV6-6	-	CASSYNRAGDTQYF	TGTGCCAGCAGTTACAACAGGGCTGGGGATACGCAGTATTTT
-	TRBJ2-1	TRBV6-6	-	CASSYSATTREQFF	TGTGCCAGCAGTTACTCGGCAACTACCAGGGAGCAGTTCTTC
TRBD2	TRBJ2-3	TRBV18	-	CASSPTSPTADTQYF	TGTGCCAGCTCACCGACTAGCCCTACGGCAGATACGCAGTATTTT
TRBD1	TRBJ1-2	TRBV20-1	-	CSAYSGGASGYTF	TGCAGTGCTTACTCAGGGGGCGCGAGTGGCTACACCTTC
-	TRBJ2-3	TRBV7-9	few	CASSHSSDTDTQYF	TGTGCCAGCAGCCACTCTAGCGACACAGATACGCAGTATTTT
-	TRBJ2-3	TRBV6-1	many	CASRGINQGRTDTQYF	TGTGCCAGCAGGGGGATCAACCAGGGCCGCACAGATACGCAGTATTTT
-	TRBJ2-1	TRBV10-1	few	CASSDIRTKNNEQFF	TGCGCCAGCAGTGACATCAGGACAAAGAACAATGAGCAGTTCTTC
TRBD1	TRBJ1-5	TRBV20-1	-	CSASRDSQNQPQHF	TGCAGTGCTAGCCGGGACAGTCAGAATCAGCCCCAGCATTTT
TRBD1	TRBJ2-7	TRBV20-1	-	CSVVHGTGEQYF	TGCAGCGTTGTGCACGGGACAGGTGAGCAGTACTTC
TRBD1	TRBJ1-1	TRBV10-3	-	CAISLTTGGPNTEAFF	TGTGCCATCAGTCTTACTACAGGGGGCCCTAACACTGAAGCTTTCTTT
TRBD2	TRBJ2-7	TRBV12-3/TRBV12-4	-	CASRLAEIYEQYF	TGTGCCAGCAGACTAGCGGAAATCTACGAGCAGTACTTC
-	TRBJ2-5	TRBV20-1	-	CSARDPRTPRETQYF	TGCAGTGCTAGAGATCCTAGGACTCCACGTGAGACCCAGTACTTC
TRBD1	TRBJ2-1	TRBV4-3	-	CASSQTLGTGGLNEQFF	TGCGCCAGCAGCCAGACCTTAGGGACAGGGGGCCTCAATGAGCAGTTCTTC
-	TRBJ2-7	TRBV20-1	-	CSALLRLSPTVSSYEQYF	TGCAGTGCCCTACTTAGGCTCTCGCCGACAGTAAGCTCCTACGAGCAGTACTTC
-	TRBJ2-3	TRBV6-2/TRBV6-3	-	CASSPREITDTQYF	TGTGCCAGCAGCCCCAGGGAGATCACAGATACGCAGTATTTT
-	TRBJ2-1	TRBV6-2/TRBV6-3	-	CASSSLLAPTYNEQFF	TGTGCCAGCAGTTCCCTTCTAGCGCCCACCTACAATGAGCAGTTCTTC
-	TRBJ1-2	TRBV18	-	CASSPSGTNYGYTF	TGTGCCAGCTCACCAAGCGGGACAAACTATGGCTACACCTTC
TRBD2	TRBJ2-3	TRBV6-1	few	CASSEVGLAYADTQYF	TGTGCCAGCAGTGAAGTGGGACTAGCGTACGCAGATACGCAGTATTTT
-	TRBJ2-7	TRBV6-6	-	CASSYRPGDEQYF	TGTGCCAGCAGTTACCGCCCAGGGGACGAGCAGTACTTC
-	TRBJ2-1	TRBV10-3	few	CAISDSDEQFF	TGTGCCATCAGTGATTCGGATGAGCAGTTCTTC
-	TRBJ2-3	TRBV4-1	few	CASSQDRTDLDTQYF	TGCGCCAGCAGCCAAGATAGGACAGACTTAGATACGCAGTATTTT
-	TRBJ1-5	TRBV7-2	few	CASSFFPTNQPQHF	TGTGCCAGCAGCTTCTTCCCGACCAATCAGCCCCAGCATTTT